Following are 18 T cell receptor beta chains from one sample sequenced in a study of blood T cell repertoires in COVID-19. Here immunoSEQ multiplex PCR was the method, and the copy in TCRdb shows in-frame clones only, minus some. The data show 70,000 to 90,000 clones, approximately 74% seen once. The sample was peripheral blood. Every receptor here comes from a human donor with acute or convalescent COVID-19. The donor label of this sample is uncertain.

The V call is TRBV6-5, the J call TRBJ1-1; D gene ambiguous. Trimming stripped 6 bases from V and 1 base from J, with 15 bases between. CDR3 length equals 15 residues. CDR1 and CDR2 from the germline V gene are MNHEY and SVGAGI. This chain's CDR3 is CASSLAEAPNTEAFF. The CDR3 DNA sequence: TGTGCCAGCAGCCTCGCGGAAGCGCCGAACACTGAAGCTTTCTTT.

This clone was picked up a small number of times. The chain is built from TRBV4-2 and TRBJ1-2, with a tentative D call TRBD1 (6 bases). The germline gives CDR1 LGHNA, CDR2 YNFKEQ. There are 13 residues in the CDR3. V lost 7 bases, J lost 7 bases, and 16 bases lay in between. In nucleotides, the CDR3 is TGTGCCAGCACCATACGGGGGGCTGGTGGCTACACCTTC. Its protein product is CASTIRGAGGYTF.

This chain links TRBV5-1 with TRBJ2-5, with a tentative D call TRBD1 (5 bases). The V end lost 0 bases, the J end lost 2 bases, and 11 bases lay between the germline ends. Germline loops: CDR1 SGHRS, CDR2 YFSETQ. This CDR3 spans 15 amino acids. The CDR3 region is CASSLEGLGQETQYF. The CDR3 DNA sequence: TGCGCCAGCAGCTTGGAGGGGCTTGGGCAAGAGACCCAGTACTTC.

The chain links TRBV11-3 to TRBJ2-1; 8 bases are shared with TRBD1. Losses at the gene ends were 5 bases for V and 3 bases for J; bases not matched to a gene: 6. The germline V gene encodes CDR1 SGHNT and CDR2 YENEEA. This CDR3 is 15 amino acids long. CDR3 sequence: CASSQRQGRYNEQFF. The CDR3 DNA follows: TGTGCCAGCAGCCAGAGACAGGGGCGCTACAATGAGCAGTTCTTC.

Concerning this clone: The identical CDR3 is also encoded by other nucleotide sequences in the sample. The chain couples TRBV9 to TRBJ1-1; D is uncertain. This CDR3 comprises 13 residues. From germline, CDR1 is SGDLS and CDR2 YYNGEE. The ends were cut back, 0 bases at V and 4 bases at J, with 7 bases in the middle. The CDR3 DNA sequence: TGTGCCAGCAGCGTAGGACAAGTCACTGAAGCTTTCTTT. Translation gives CASSVGQVTEAFF.

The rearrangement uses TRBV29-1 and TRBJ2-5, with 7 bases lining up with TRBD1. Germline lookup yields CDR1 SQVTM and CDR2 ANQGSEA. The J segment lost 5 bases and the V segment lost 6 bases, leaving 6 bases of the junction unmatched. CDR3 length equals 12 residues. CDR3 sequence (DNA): TGCAGCGTGATACAGGGGACCGAGACCCAGTACTTC. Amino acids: CSVIQGTETQYF.

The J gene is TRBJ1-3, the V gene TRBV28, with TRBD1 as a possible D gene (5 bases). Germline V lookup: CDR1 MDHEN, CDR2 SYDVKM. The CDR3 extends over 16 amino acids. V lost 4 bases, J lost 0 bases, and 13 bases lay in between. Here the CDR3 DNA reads TGTGCCAGCAGTTCCCCCCGACAGATCTCTGGAAACACCATATATTTT. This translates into CASSSPRQISGNTIYF.

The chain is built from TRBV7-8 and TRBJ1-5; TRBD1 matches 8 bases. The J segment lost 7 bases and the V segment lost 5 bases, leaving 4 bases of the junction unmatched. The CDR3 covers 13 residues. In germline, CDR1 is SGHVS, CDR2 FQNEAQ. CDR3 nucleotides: TGTGCCAGCAGCCGGACAGGGAGACAGCCCCAGCATTTT. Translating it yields CASSRTGRQPQHF. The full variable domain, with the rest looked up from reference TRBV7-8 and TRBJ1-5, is GAGVSQSPRYKVAKRGQDVALRCDPISGHVSLFWYQQALGQGPEFLTYFQNEAQLDKSGLPSDRFFAERPEGSVSTLKIQRTQQEDSAVYLCASSRTGRQPQHFGDGTRLSIL.

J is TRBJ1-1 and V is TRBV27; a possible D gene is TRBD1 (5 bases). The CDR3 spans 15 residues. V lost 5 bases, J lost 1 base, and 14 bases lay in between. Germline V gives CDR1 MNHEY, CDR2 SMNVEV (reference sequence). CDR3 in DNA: TGTGCCAGCAGTCCGCCCCTCGGACAGAACACTGAAGCTTTCTTT. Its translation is CASSPPLGQNTEAFF.

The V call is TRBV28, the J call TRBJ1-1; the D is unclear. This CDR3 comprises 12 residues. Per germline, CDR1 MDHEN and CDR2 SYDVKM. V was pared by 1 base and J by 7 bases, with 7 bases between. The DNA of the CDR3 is TGTGCCAGCAGTTTATATCGGTATGAAGCTTTCTTT. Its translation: CASSLYRYEAFF.

In nucleotides, the CDR3 is TGTGCCAGCAGCTTAGGAGCGGGGGGGCTCAATGAGCAGTTCTTC. Translation: CASSLGAGGLNEQFF. This chain joins TRBV11-2 and TRBJ2-1, with TRBD2 matching 10 bases. The junction had 3 bases not matched to a gene; V was cut back by 1 base and J by 6 bases. This CDR3 comprises 15 residues. In germline, CDR1 is SGHAT, CDR2 FQNNGV.

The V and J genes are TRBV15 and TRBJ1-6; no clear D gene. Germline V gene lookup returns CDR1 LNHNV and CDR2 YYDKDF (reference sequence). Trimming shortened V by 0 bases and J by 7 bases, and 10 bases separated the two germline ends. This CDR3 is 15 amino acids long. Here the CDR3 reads CATSRDLGVNSPLHF. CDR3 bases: TGTGCCACCAGCAGAGATCTCGGTGTGAATTCACCCCTCCACTTT.

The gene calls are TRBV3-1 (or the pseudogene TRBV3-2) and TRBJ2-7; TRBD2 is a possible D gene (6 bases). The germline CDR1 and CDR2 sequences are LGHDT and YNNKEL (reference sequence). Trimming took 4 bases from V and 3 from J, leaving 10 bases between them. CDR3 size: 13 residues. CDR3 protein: CASSRGLRYEQYV. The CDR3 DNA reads TGTGCCAGCAGCCGCGGACTACGCTACGAGCAGTACGTC.

This chain's CDR3 is CASSQDRGLSPLHF. DNA for the CDR3: TGTGCCAGCAGCCAAGACAGGGGGCTATCACCCCTCCACTTT. The rearrangement joins TRBV3-1 (or the pseudogene TRBV3-2) to TRBJ1-6, with 8 bases matching TRBD1. The V gene's germline CDR1 is LGHDT and CDR2 YNNKEL (reference sequence). The CDR3 is made up of 14 amino acids. J gave up 10 bases and V 0 bases, and 2 bases lay outside the gene matches.

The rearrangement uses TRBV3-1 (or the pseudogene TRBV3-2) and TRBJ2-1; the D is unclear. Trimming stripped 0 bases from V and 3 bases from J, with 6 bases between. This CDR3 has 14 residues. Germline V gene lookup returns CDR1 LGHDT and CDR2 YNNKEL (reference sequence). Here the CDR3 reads CASSQESIYNEQFF. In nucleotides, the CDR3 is TGTGCCAGCAGCCAAGAGTCTATCTACAATGAGCAGTTCTTC.

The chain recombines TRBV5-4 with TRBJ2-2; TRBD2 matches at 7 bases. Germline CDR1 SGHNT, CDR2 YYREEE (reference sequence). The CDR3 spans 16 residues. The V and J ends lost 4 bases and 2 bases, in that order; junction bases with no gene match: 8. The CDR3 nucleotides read TGTGCCAGCAGCCTAAAGACTAGCCGAAACACCGGGGAGCTGTTTTTT. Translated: CASSLKTSRNTGELFF.

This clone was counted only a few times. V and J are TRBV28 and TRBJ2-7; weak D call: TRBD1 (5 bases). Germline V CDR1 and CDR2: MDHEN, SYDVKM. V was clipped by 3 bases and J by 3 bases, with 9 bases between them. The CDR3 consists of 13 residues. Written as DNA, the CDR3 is TGTGCCAGCAGTTTCCCAGGGAACTACGAGCAGTACTTC. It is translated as CASSFPGNYEQYF.

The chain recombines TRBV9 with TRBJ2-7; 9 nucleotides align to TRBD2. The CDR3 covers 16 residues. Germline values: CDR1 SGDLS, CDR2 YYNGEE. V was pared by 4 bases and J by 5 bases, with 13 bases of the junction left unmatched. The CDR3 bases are TGTGCCAGCAGCTTAGGAGACAGCGGGAGGAGAGACGAGCAGTACTTC. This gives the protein CASSLGDSGRRDEQYF.